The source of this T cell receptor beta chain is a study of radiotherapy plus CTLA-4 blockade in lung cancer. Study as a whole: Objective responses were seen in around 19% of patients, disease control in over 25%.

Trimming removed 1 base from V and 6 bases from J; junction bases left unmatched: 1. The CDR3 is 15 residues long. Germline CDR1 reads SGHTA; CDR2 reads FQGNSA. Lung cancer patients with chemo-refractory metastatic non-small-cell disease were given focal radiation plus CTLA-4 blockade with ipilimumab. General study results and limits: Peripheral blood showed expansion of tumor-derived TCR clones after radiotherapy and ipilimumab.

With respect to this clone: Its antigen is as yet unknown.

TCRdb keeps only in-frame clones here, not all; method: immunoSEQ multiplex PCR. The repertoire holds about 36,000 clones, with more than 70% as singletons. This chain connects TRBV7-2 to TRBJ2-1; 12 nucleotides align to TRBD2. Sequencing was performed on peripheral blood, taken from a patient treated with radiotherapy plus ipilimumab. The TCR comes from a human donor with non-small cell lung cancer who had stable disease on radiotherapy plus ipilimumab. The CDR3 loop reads CASSLVLAGGNEQFF. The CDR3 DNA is TGTGCCAGCAGCTTAGTACTAGCGGGAGGCAATGAGCAGTTCTTC.